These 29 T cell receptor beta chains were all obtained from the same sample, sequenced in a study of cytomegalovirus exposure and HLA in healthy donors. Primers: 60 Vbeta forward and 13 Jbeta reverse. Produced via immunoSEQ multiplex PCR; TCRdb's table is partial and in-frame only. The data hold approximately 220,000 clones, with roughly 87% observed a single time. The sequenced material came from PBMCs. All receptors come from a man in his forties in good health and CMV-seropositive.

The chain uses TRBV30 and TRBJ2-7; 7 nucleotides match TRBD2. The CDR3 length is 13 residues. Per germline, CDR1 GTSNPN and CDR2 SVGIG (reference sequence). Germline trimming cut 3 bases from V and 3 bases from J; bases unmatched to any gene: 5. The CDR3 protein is CAWRGSGVYEQYV. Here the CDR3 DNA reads TGTGCCTGGAGGGGGAGCGGGGTCTACGAGCAGTACGTC.

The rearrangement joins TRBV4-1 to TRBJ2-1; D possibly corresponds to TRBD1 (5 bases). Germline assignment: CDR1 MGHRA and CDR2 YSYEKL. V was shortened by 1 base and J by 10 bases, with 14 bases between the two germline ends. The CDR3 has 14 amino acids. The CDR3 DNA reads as TGCGCCAGCAGCCAAGGGGGCAGGGCGGAAGAGCAGTTCTTC. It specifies CASSQGGRAEEQFF.

This CDR3 reads CASGLLGDYEQYF. In DNA, the CDR3 is TGTGCCAGCGGACTGTTGGGCGACTACGAGCAGTACTTC. The rearrangement joins TRBV27 to TRBJ2-7, with D possibly being TRBD2 (5 bases). The CDR3 length is 13 residues. V gave up 8 bases and J gave up 3 bases, with 14 bases separating them. From germline, CDR1 is MNHEY and CDR2 SMNVEV (reference sequence).

The CDR3 nucleotides read TGTGCCAGCAGCCCGAGGGCCGACAGGGGGGCTTCTTCTAACTATGGCTACACCTTC. Amino acids: CASSPRADRGASSNYGYTF. This chain links TRBV7-2 with TRBJ1-2; the match to TRBD1 covers 9 bases. CDR3 size: 19 residues. J lost 0 bases, V lost 5 bases, and 16 bases had no gene match. The germline gives CDR1 SGHTA, CDR2 FQGNSA.

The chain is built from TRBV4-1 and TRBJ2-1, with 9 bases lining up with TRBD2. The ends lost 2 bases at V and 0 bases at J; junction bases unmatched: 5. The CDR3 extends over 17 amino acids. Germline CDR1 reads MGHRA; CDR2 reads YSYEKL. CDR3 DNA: TGCGCCAGCAGCCAAAGACTAGCGGCGAGCTCCTACAATGAGCAGTTCTTC. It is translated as CASSQRLAASSYNEQFF.

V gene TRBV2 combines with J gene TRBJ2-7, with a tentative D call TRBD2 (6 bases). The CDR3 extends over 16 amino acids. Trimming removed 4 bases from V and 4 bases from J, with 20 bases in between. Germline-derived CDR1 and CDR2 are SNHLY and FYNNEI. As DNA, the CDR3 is TGTGCCAGCAGTGGGATGTCCCCGGGAGACGTATACGAGCAGTACTTC. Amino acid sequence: CASSGMSPGDVYEQYF.

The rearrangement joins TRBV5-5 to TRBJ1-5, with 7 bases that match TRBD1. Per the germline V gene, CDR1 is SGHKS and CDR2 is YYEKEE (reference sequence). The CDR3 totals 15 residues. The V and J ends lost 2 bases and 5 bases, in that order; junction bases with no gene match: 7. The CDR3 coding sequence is TGTGCCAGCAGCTTAGGCGACAGGGAGGATCAGCCCCAGCATTTT. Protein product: CASSLGDREDQPQHF.

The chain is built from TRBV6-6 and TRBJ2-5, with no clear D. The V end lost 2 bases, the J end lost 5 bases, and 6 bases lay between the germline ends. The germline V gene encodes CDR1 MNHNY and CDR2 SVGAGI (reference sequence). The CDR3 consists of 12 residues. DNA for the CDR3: TGTGCCAGCAGTTACCTCTATGAGACCCAGTACTTC. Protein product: CASSYLYETQYF.

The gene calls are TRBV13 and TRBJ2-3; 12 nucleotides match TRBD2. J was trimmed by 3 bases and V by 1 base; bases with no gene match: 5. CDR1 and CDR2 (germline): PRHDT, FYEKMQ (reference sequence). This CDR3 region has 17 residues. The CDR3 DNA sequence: TGTGCCAGCAGCTTAGCGCCGACTAGCGGGAGTACAGATACGCAGTATTTT. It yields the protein CASSLAPTSGSTDTQYF.

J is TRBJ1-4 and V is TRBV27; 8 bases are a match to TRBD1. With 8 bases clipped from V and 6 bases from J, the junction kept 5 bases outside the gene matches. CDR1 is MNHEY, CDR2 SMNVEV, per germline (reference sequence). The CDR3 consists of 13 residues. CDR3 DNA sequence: TGTGCCAGCGGGCAGGGGGCTGATGAAAAACTGTTTTTT. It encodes CASGQGADEKLFF.

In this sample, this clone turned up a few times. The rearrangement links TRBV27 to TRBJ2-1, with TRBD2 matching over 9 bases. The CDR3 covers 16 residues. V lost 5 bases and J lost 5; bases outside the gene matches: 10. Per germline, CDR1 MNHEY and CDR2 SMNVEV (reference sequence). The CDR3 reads CASSTSGTSRNNEQFF. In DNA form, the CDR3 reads TGTGCCAGCAGTACGTCCGGGACTAGCAGGAACAATGAGCAGTTCTTC.

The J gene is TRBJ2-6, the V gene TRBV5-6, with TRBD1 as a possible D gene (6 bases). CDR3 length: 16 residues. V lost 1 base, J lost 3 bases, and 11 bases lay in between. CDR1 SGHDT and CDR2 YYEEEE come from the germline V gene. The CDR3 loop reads CASSLMGAVGANVLTF. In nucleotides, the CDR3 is TGTGCCAGCAGCTTGATGGGGGCTGTTGGGGCCAACGTCCTGACTTTC. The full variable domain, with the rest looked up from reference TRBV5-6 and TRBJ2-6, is DAGVTQSPTHLIKTRGQQVTLRCSPKSGHDTVSWYQQALGQGPQFIFQYYEEEERQRGNFPDRFSGHQFPNYSSELNVNALLLGDSALYLCASSLMGAVGANVLTFGAGSRLTVL.

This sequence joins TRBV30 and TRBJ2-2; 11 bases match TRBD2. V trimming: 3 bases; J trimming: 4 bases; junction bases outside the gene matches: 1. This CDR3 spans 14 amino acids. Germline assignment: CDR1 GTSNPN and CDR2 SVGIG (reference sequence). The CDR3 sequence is CAWRGLAATGELFF. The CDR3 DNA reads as TGTGCCTGGAGGGGACTAGCGGCCACCGGGGAGCTGTTTTTT. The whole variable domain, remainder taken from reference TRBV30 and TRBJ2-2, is SQTIHQWPATLVQPVGSPLSLECTVEGTSNPNLYWYRQAAGRGLQLLFYSVGIGQISSEVPQNLSASRPQDRQFILSSKKLLLSDSGFYLCAWRGLAATGELFFGEGSRLTVL.

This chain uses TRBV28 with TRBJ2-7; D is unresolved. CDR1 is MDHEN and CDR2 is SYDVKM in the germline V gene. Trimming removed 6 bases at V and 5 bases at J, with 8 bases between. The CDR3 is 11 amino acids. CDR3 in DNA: TGTGCCAGCAGAGCTAACCACGAGCAGTACTTC. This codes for CASRANHEQYF.

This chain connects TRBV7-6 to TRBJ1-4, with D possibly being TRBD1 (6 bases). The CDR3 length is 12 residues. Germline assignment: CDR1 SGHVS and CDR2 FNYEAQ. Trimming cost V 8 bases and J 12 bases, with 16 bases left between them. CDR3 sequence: CASGETGGQLFF. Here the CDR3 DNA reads TGTGCCAGCGGCGAGACAGGCGGCCAACTGTTTTTT.

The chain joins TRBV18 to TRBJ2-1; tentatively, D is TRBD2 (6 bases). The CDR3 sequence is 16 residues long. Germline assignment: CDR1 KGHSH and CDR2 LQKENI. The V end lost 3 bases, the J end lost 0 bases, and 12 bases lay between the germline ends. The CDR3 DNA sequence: TGTGCCAGCTCACCTCTATCGGGAGCCTCCTACAATGAGCAGTTCTTC. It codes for CASSPLSGASYNEQFF.

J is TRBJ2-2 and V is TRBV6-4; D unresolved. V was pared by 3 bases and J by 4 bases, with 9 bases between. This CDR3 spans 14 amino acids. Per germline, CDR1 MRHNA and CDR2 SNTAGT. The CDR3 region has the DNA TGTGCCAGCAGTGATAATGACTTCACCGGGGAGCTGTTTTTT. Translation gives CASSDNDFTGELFF.

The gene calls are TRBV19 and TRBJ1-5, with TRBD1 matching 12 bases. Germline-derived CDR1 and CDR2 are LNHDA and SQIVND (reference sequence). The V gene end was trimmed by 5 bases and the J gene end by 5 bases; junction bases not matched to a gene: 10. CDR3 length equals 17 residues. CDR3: CASSLSGTGGFDQPQHF. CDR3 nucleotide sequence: TGTGCCAGTAGTTTATCCGGGACAGGGGGCTTCGATCAGCCCCAGCATTTT.

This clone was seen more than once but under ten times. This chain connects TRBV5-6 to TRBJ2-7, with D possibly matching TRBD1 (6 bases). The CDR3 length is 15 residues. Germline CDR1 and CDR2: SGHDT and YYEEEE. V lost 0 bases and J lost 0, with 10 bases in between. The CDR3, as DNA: TGTGCCAGCAGCTTGGGAAGGGGGAACTCCTACGAGCAGTACGTC. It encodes CASSLGRGNSYEQYV.

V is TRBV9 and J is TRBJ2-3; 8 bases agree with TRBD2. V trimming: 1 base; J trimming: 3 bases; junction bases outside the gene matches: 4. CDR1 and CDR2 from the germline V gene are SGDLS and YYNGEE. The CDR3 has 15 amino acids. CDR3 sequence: CASSVTGGRTDTQYF. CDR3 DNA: TGTGCCAGCAGCGTAACCGGCGGGAGGACAGATACGCAGTATTTT.

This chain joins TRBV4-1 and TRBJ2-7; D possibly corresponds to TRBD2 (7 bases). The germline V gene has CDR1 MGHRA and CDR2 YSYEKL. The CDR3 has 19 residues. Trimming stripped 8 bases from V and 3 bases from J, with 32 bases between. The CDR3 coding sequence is TGCGCCAGCCTCTTATGGATGGGGGCTTGGGCGGGAGTTCACTACGAGCAGTACTTC. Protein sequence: CASLLWMGAWAGVHYEQYF.

DNA of the CDR3: TGTGCCAGCAGTGAGGCGGGCCGCACAGATACGCAGTATTTT. Its protein product is CASSEAGRTDTQYF. The rearrangement uses TRBV25-1 and TRBJ2-3; D perhaps matches TRBD2 (5 bases). Germline V gives CDR1 MGHDK, CDR2 SYGVNS. The CDR3 contains 14 residues. V lost 3 bases to trimming and J lost 1 base, with 8 bases between them.

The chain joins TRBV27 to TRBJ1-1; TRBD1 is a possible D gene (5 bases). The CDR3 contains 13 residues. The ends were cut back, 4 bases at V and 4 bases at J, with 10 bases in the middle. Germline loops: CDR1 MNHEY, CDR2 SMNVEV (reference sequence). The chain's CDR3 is CASSWEGITEAFF. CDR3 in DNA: TGTGCCAGCAGTTGGGAGGGGATCACTGAAGCTTTCTTT.

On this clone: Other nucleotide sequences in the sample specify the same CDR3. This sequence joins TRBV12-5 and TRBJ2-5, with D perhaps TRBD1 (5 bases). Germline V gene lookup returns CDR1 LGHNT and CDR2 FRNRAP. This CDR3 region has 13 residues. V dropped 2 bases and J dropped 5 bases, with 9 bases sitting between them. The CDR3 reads CASGLQGRETQYF. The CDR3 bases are TGTGCTAGTGGTTTGCAGGGTAGGGAGACCCAGTACTTC.

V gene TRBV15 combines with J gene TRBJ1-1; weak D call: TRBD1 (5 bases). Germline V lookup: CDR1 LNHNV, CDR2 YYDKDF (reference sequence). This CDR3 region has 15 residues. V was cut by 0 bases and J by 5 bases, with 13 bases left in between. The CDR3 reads CATSRDGARGTEAFF. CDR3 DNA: TGTGCCACCAGCAGAGATGGGGCCCGGGGGACTGAAGCTTTCTTT.

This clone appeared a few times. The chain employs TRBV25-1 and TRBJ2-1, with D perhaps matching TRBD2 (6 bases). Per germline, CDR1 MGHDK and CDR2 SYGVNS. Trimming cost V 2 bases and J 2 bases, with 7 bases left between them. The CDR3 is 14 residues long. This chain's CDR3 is CASSEGGTYNEQFF. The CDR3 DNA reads TGTGCCAGCAGTGAAGGCGGGACCTACAATGAGCAGTTCTTC.

CDR3: CASSGGRAYEQYF. CDR3 DNA sequence: TGTGCCAGCAGTGGAGGGAGGGCGTACGAGCAGTACTTC. This chain links TRBV2 with TRBJ2-7, with TRBD2 matching 7 bases. V shed 4 bases and J 4 bases; nucleotides not matched to a gene: 4. Germline V gives CDR1 SNHLY, CDR2 FYNNEI. This CDR3 contains 13 residues.

The CDR3 DNA sequence: TGCGCCAGCAGGACAACACCTAGCGGGGCCCAAGAGACCCAGTACTTC. This translates into CASRTTPSGAQETQYF. The chain recombines TRBV5-1 with TRBJ2-5; 9 positions agree with TRBD2. Unmatched junction bases numbered 9, after V lost 5 bases and J lost 1 base. This CDR3 region has 16 residues. Germline V CDR1 and CDR2: SGHRS, YFSETQ.

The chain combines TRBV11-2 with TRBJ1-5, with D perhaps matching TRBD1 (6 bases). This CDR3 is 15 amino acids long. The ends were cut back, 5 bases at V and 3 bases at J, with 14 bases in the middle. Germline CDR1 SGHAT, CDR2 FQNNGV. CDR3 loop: CASSPEGVLNQPQHF. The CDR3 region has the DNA TGTGCCAGCAGCCCAGAGGGGGTCCTCAATCAGCCCCAGCATTTT.